The 25 T cell receptor beta chains below were found in one sample sequenced in a study of blood T cells in healthy people across ages. PCR was performed a second time for about 7 to 12 cycles using a sample-barcoded 5' primer and a J-beta primer mix. TCRdb recomputed calls from the 5' RACE reads with MiXCR, one row per CDR3 protein. The sample lists about 620,000 distinct CDR3 sequences, around a fifth occurring once. The sample taken for sequencing was blood. The receptors shown here come from a man aged 65-85 years in good health.

The V and J genes are TRBV7-6 and TRBJ2-1, with D possibly matching TRBD2 (5 bases). This CDR3 is 17 amino acids long. CDR1 and CDR2 from the germline V gene are SGHVS and FNYEAQ. The V end lost 4 bases, the J end lost 0 bases, and 16 bases lay between the germline ends. CDR3 residues: CASSSASRVGSYNEQFF. CDR3 bases: TGTGCCAGCAGCTCGGCTAGCCGCGTTGGCTCCTACAATGAGCAGTTCTTC.

The V call is TRBV9, the J call TRBJ2-5; D could derive from TRBD1 or TRBD2 (5 bases each). The closer fit of TRBJ2-7 to the DNA end suggests the J call may be wrong. The CDR3 totals 13 residues. Germline CDR1 and CDR2: SGDLS and YYNGEE. The CDR3, as DNA: TGTGCCAGCAGCGTCCAAATGGGGGACGAGCAGTACTTC. Its protein is CASSVQMGDEQYF.

Concerning this clonotype itself: An end of the junction does not agree with germline; a read error may underlie this. The V and J genes are TRBV10-1 and TRBJ1-2, with 9 bases lining up with TRBD1. Germline assignment: CDR1 WNHNN and CDR2 SYGVQD (reference sequence). CDR3 size: 15 residues. As DNA, the CDR3 is TGCGCCAGCAGTGAGTCGTCGGGACAGGGTTCGCGGGCATCCTTC. It yields the protein CASSESSGQGSRASF.

At least ten counts were recorded for this clonotype. The chain combines TRBV29-1 with TRBJ2-5; no reliable D call. The closer fit of TRBJ2-7 to the DNA end suggests the J call may be wrong. The germline gives CDR1 SQVTM, CDR2 ANQGSEA. The CDR3 runs to 15 residues. Here the CDR3 reads CSVEDSKGHSYEQYF. In DNA form, the CDR3 reads TGCAGCGTTGAAGATTCGAAAGGGCACTCCTACGAGCAGTACTTC.

The chain combines TRBV29-1 with TRBJ2-1; maybe TRBD2 (5 bases). Trimming stripped 3 bases from V and 0 bases from J, with 9 bases between. CDR1 is SQVTM and CDR2 is ANQGSEA in the germline V gene. This CDR3 has 14 amino acids. The CDR3 DNA is TGCAGCGTTGATGAAAGCGGCTCCTACAATGAGCAGTTCTTC. Translating it yields CSVDESGSYNEQFF.

This clonotype was observed many times. CDR3 amino acids: CASSLDLSSYEQYF. In nucleotides, the CDR3 is TGCGCCAGCAGCTTAGACCTAAGCTCCTACGAGCAGTACTTC. The genes are TRBV5-1 and TRBJ2-7; no clear D gene. CDR3 length: 14 residues. V was trimmed by 2 bases and J by 0 bases, leaving 9 bases between them. CDR1 is SGHRS, CDR2 YFSETQ, per germline.

This clonotype was recorded at least ten times. V and J are TRBV25-1 and TRBJ2-5; TRBD1 aligns across 7 bases. The length of the CDR3 is 15 residues. V lost 4 bases, J lost 3 bases, and 8 bases stayed unmatched. Germline V CDR1 and CDR2: MGHDK, SYGVNS. CDR3 in DNA: TGTGCCAGCAGTGCCCCCGGGACAGTAAAAGAGACCCAGTACTTC. It is translated as CASSAPGTVKETQYF.

This clonotype was counted at least ten times. This rearrangement joins TRBV20-1 to TRBJ2-7, with D perhaps matching TRBD1 or TRBD2 (5 bases each). V was pared by 3 bases and J by 6 bases, with 9 bases between. CDR1 is DFQATT, CDR2 SNEGSKA, per germline (reference sequence). There are 11 residues in the CDR3. CDR3 nucleotide sequence: TGCAGTGCTAGTGCAGGGACCGAGCAGTACTTC. Encoded protein: CSASAGTEQYF.

The chain employs TRBV24-1 and TRBJ2-2; the match to TRBD1 covers 8 bases. V was pared by 6 bases and J by 7 bases, with 9 bases of the junction left unmatched. Germline-derived CDR1 and CDR2 are KGHDR and SFDVKD. This CDR3 contains 15 residues. The chain's CDR3 is CATSPTGAVGGELFF. CDR3 bases: TGTGCCACCAGTCCGACAGGGGCCGTCGGCGGGGAGCTGTTTTTT.

CDR3 region: CASSIRTSGGYEQYF. Written as DNA, the CDR3 is TGTGCCAGCAGCATCAGGACTAGCGGGGGCTACGAGCAGTACTTC. V and J are TRBV21-1 and TRBJ2-7; the DNA was not used to check the table's D call, TRBD2. TRBV21-1 is a documented pseudogene. CDR3 size: 15 residues.

This clonotype was picked up a small number of times. V is TRBV20-1 and J is TRBJ2-2; D gene uncertain. Germline CDR1 DFQATT, CDR2 SNEGSKA (reference sequence). V was cut by 6 bases and J by 3 bases, with 8 bases left in between. This CDR3 comprises 12 residues. The DNA of the CDR3 is TGCAGTGCCACGAGCTACACCGGGGAGCTGTTTTTT. This codes for CSATSYTGELFF.

The rearrangement joins TRBV9 to TRBJ2-4; 15 bases agree with TRBD2. From germline, CDR1 is SGDLS and CDR2 YYNGEE. With 4 bases clipped from V and 0 bases from J, the junction kept 8 bases outside the gene matches. The CDR3 length is 19 residues. This chain's CDR3 is CASSNWTSGRALAKNIQYF. Written as DNA, the CDR3 is TGTGCCAGCAGCAACTGGACTAGCGGGAGGGCCTTAGCCAAAAACATTCAGTACTTC.

V usage is TRBV20-1 and J usage is TRBJ2-5, with D possibly matching TRBD2 (6 bases). The germline V and J ends were trimmed by 6 bases and 2 bases, with 13 bases remaining between them. The germline V gene encodes CDR1 DFQATT and CDR2 SNEGSKA (reference sequence). This CDR3 comprises 13 residues. CDR3 sequence reads: CSAGGAGQETQYF. The CDR3 DNA reads as TGCAGTGCGGGCGGGGCGGGACAAGAGACCCAGTACTTC.

The chain recombines TRBV12-3 or TRBV12-4 with TRBJ2-7; possible D gene TRBD1, 5 bases. The CDR3 extends over 15 amino acids. Trimming shortened V by 5 bases and J by 0 bases, and 14 bases separated the two germline ends. The CDR3 sequence is CASSLDTSHSYEQYF. The CDR3 DNA is TGTGCCAGCAGTCTGGACACCTCCCACTCCTACGAGCAGTACTTC.

The chain employs TRBV3-1 and TRBJ1-1; TRBD1 agrees at 8 bases. Trimming at V came to 7 bases and at J to 4 bases, leaving 8 bases not matched to a gene. The CDR3 is 14 residues long. Germline assignment: CDR1 LGHDT and CDR2 YNNKEL (reference sequence). The CDR3 region has the DNA TGTGCCAGCACCTCGACAGGGGACCCCACTGAAGCTTTCTTT. It is translated as CASTSTGDPTEAFF.

This sequence joins TRBV7-3 and TRBJ2-1; 10 nucleotides match TRBD2. After removal of 5 bases from V and 0 bases from J, the junction contained 7 bases not matched to a gene. Germline CDR1 and CDR2: SGHTA and FQGTGA. The CDR3 totals 17 residues. This CDR3 is CASSLLAGATSYNEQFF. The CDR3 nucleotides are TGTGCCAGCAGCCTTCTAGCGGGAGCCACCTCCTACAATGAGCAGTTCTTC.

This clonotype has more than one count but fewer than ten. This chain uses TRBV6-2 or TRBV6-3 with TRBJ1-4; D remains unclear. Germline V gene lookup returns CDR1 MNHEY and CDR2 SVGEGT. Trimming removed 6 bases at V and 0 bases at J, with 8 bases between. This CDR3 spans 14 amino acids. The CDR3 sequence: CASSFGPTNEKLFF. DNA for the CDR3: TGTGCCAGCAGCTTCGGGCCAACTAATGAAAAACTGTTTTTT.

This clonotype was counted a single time. In nucleotides, the CDR3 is TGCGCCAGCAGCCAAGATCCGGGCGGGGGCGCGGCTAGATCACCCCTCCACTTT. Amino acid sequence: CASSQDPGGGAARSPLHF. The gene calls are TRBV4-3 and TRBJ1-6; TRBD1 might be the D (6 bases). The germline V and J ends were trimmed by 0 bases and 10 bases, with 22 bases remaining between them. Germline V CDR1 and CDR2: LGHNA, YSLEER. The CDR3 totals 18 residues.

Concerning this clonotype itself: This may come from a read error, since a much larger clone is one base off. The chain links TRBV5-1 to TRBJ2-6; tentatively, D is TRBD1 (6 bases). The CDR3 is 18 amino acids. V was clipped by 0 bases and J by 2 bases, with 15 bases between them. From germline, CDR1 is SGHRS and CDR2 YFSETQ. The CDR3 is CASSLANNNRAGANVLTF. The CDR3 DNA is TGCGCCAGCAGCTTGGCAAACAATAACAGGGCTGGGGCCAACGTCCTGACTTTC.

The chain joins TRBV6-1 to TRBJ1-2, with a tentative D call TRBD1 (6 bases). The V gene's germline CDR1 is MNHNS and CDR2 SASEGT. V was clipped by 5 bases and J by 4 bases, with 17 bases between them. This CDR3 is built from 15 residues. CDR3 in amino acids: CASSPEGEGSYGYTF. The CDR3, as DNA: TGTGCCAGCAGTCCAGAGGGGGAGGGCAGCTATGGCTACACCTTC.

This clonotype has ten or more counts. The chain combines TRBV12-3 or TRBV12-4 with TRBJ1-2; TRBD1 is a possible D gene (6 bases). V lost 0 bases and J 8 bases, leaving 10 bases between the germline ends. CDR3 length equals 13 residues. CDR3 sequence reads: CASSLAGAGGYTF. CDR3 in DNA: TGTGCCAGCAGTTTAGCGGGGGCAGGAGGCTACACCTTC.

There are a few counts of this clonotype. The chain employs TRBV29-1 and TRBJ2-7; 9 bases are a match to TRBD2. Germline V lookup: CDR1 SQVTM, CDR2 ANQGSEA. The CDR3 is 13 amino acids. Trimming at V came to 8 bases and at J to 5 bases, leaving 10 bases not matched to a gene. DNA of the CDR3: TGCAGCATACTTAGCGGGAGTTGGGACGAGCAGTACTTC. It is translated as CSILSGSWDEQYF.

This chain links TRBV6-2 or TRBV6-3 with TRBJ2-5; D unresolved. TRBJ2-7 explains the end of the DNA better; the J call may be wrong. The CDR3 has 13 amino acids. CDR1 is MNHEY, CDR2 SVGEGT, per germline. CDR3: CASSYGYHAEQYF. In DNA form, the CDR3 reads TGTGCCAGCAGTTACGGCTACCACGCCGAGCAGTACTTC.

V usage is TRBV7-2 and J usage is TRBJ2-5; 8 bases align to TRBD2. The end of the DNA fits TRBJ2-1 better, so the J call may be wrong. Germline V lookup: CDR1 SGHTA, CDR2 FQGNSA. The CDR3 totals 16 residues. CDR3 sequence reads: CASSISGGSGINEQFF. CDR3 sequence (DNA): TGTGCCAGCAGCATTAGTGGTGGTAGCGGGATCAATGAGCAGTTCTTC.

V usage is TRBV20-1 and J usage is TRBJ1-1; D not resolved. V was clipped by 4 bases and J by 7 bases, with 10 bases between them. This CDR3 has 11 residues. Germline V gene lookup returns CDR1 DFQATT and CDR2 SNEGSKA (reference sequence). The CDR3 DNA reads TGCAGTGCTACACCGCAGTTTGAAGCTTTCTTT. Amino acid sequence: CSATPQFEAFF.